A selection of T cell receptor beta chains follows, all from one sample in a study of beta chain features in type 1 diabetes. Only in-frame clones appear in the TCRdb table, and some are missing; sequencing was by immunoSEQ multiplex PCR. This table has 240,000 or so clones, about 14% appearing once. The sample taken for sequencing was naive CD4+ T cells from blood. The receptors here all came from a man aged 25-45 years with type 1 diabetes. CDR3s include the opening cysteine and the closing phenylalanine or tryptophan.

TRBV7-9	15	TRBJ2-7	CASSLVGAGKYEQYF
TRBV5-1	15	TRBJ2-5	CASSLVGGRRETQYF
TRBV18	18	TRBJ2-7	CASSPPGAAGGRSYEQYF
TRBV7-2	15	TRBJ2-2	CASSLDGTNTGELFF
TRBV18	14	TRBJ2-1	CASSPGRGGDEQFF
TRBV6-1	14	TRBJ2-1	CASHSGGRMNEQFF
TRBV7-9	13	TRBJ2-5	CASSTSGGETQYF
TRBV5-1	14	TRBJ2-5	CASSLDRVEETQYF
TRBV5-4	13	TRBJ2-5	CASSSLPGETQYF
TRBV7-9	14	TRBJ1-2	CASSLSDREDGYTF
TRBV21-1	15	TRBJ2-5	CASNNSGSYQETQYF
TRBV11-2	15	TRBJ2-6	CASSPVGGGANVLTF
TRBV2	12	TRBJ2-7	CASSGEAYEQYF
TRBV4-2	16	TRBJ1-5	CASSQATGGGSQPQHF
TRBV19	15	TRBJ1-1	CASRAVPVMNTEAFF
TRBV10-2	16	TRBJ2-5	CASSSHQGGNSETQYF
TRBV19	15	TRBJ2-3	CASSPGGPRTDTQYF
TRBV9	18	TRBJ2-1	CASSVALAPSSSYNEQFF
TRBV10-3	13	TRBJ2-2	CAITSGLTGELFF
TRBV5-1	13	TRBJ2-1	CASSLRLRNEQFF
TRBV6-5	16	TRBJ2-1	CASSYSGTSDYNEQFF
TRBV19	14	TRBJ2-3	CASSTSGFTDTQYF
TRBV23-1	15	TRBJ2-7	CASSHRGPNLYEQYF
TRBV2	17	TRBJ2-3	CASSGPLRRGLTDTQYF
TRBV19	14	TRBJ2-7	CASSNQDSEDEQYF
TRBV5-1	15	TRBJ2-6	CASSFGTPSGGVLTF
TRBV6-1	13	TRBJ1-5	CASNPGQDQPQHF
TRBV7-2	15	TRBJ1-2	CASSFGGGRTYGYTF
TRBV18	17	TRBJ1-5	CASSRGGTGGSNQPQHF
TRBV7-9	15	TRBJ1-1	CASSLGGGANTEAFF
TRBV5-1	15	TRBJ2-2	CASRPTGSNTGELFF
TRBV18	15	TRBJ2-7	CASSPGLAGNHEQYF
TRBV19	16	TRBJ1-2	CASSIDEGEKVYGYTF
TRBV2	15	TRBJ1-6	CASSGQGQGNSPLHF
TRBV11-2	16	TRBJ2-2	CASSSQLGPYTGELFF
TRBV11-3	16	TRBJ2-5	CASSRRDRTYQETQYF
TRBV6-1	13	TRBJ2-5	CASSVAGQETQYF
TRBV2	13	TRBJ1-5	CASSQQINQPQHF
TRBV5-6	15	TRBJ2-7	CASSFGAGDSYEQYF
TRBV7-9	18	TRBJ2-2	CASSLSSAGRVNTGELFF
TRBV7-2	15	TRBJ1-1	CASSFAGTGNTEAFF
TRBV5-1	14	TRBJ2-7	CASSLEQGYYEQYF
TRBV7-2	13	TRBJ2-3	CASSARRSDTQYF
TRBV5-6	11	TRBJ2-3	CASSTLDTQYF
TRBV11-3	12	TRBJ1-1	CASTDSSREAFF
TRBV5-6	16	TRBJ2-1	CASSWWGGLVNNEQFF
TRBV19	16	TRBJ2-3	CASSPGTRSVSDTQYF
TRBV9	16	TRBJ2-6	CASSGARGTGANVLTF